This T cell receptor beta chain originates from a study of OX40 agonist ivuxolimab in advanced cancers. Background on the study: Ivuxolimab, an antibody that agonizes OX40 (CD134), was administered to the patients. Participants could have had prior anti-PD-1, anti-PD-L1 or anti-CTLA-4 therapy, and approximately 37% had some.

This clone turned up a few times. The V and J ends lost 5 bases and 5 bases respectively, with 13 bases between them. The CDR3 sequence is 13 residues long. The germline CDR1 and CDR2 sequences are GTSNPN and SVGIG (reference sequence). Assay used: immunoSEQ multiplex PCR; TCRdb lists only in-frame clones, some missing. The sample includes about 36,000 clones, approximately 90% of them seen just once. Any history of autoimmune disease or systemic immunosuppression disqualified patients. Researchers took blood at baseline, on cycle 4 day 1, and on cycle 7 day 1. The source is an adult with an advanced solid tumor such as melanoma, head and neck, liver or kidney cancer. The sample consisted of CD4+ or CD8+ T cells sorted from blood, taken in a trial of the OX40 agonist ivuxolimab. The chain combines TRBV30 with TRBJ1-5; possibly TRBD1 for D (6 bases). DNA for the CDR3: TGTGCCTGGGGACAGCGGGATCATCAGCCCCAGCATTTT. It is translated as CAWGQRDHQPQHF.